The 22 T cell receptor beta chains in this list originate from one sample, sequenced in a study of glioma-infiltrating T cells. Using RNA template, CDR3s of TCR alpha and beta were amplified with iRepertoire arm-PCR. TCRdb fed the multiplex PCR reads into MiXCR, producing one record per CDR3 protein. This table holds 100,000 to 150,000 distinct CDR3 sequences, around 23% found once. Source material: glioma tissue, nonneoplastic brain tissue, or PBMCs (not recorded which). These receptors came from a human donor with low-grade glioma or glioblastoma, undergoing nonglioma brain surgery, or in good health (not recorded which).

This clonotype was seen many times. The chain links TRBV20-1 to TRBJ1-4; D is possibly TRBD1 (6 bases). V was clipped by 5 bases and J by 0 bases, with 16 bases between them. CDR1 and CDR2 (germline): DFQATT, SNEGSKA (reference sequence). The CDR3 is made up of 16 amino acids. The CDR3 nucleotides are TGCAGTGCTCAACAGGGTTCTCCATCAACTAATGAAAAACTGTTTTTT. Residues: CSAQQGSPSTNEKLFF.

In the case of this clonotype: This sequence may be a read error, since a much larger clone differs from it by one base. The genes are TRBV19 and TRBJ1-1; 7 bases are a match to TRBD1. The CDR3 has 14 residues. Per the germline V gene, CDR1 is LNHDA and CDR2 is SQIVND (reference sequence). The CDR3 here is CASSTLDRMTGAFF. The CDR3 coding sequence is TGTGCCAGTAGTACCTTGGACAGGATGACTGGAGCTTTCTTT.

This clonotype was counted between two and nine times. The chain employs TRBV14 and TRBJ2-4; possible D gene TRBD2, 6 bases. The CDR3 loop spans 17 amino acids. From germline, CDR1 is SGHDN and CDR2 FVKESK. V dropped 3 bases and J dropped 3 bases, with 18 bases sitting between them. CDR3 protein: CASSHRDFRGLKNIQYF. CDR3 DNA sequence: TGTGCCAGCAGCCACCGCGACTTCCGGGGACTCAAAAACATTCAGTACTTC. Using reference TRBV14 and TRBJ2-4 for the parts outside the CDR3, the full variable domain is EAGVTQFPSHSVIEKGQTVTLRCDPISGHDNLYWYRRVMGKEIKFLLHFVKESKQDESGMPNNRFLAERTGGTYSTLKVQPAELEDSGVYFCASSHRDFRGLKNIQYFGAGTRLSVL.

This clonotype was seen at least ten times. The V gene is TRBV20-1, the J gene TRBJ2-5, with 8 nucleotides matching TRBD1. CDR3 length: 14 amino acids. CDR1 and CDR2 (germline): DFQATT, SNEGSKA (reference sequence). V shed 2 bases, J shed 4 bases, and the junction held 6 bases outside the gene matches. The CDR3: CSARQGASSETQYF. CDR3 DNA: TGCAGTGCTAGACAGGGGGCAAGTTCAGAGACCCAGTACTTC.

Concerning this clonotype: With a much larger clone just one base away, this may be a read error. The J gene is TRBJ2-6, the V gene TRBV4-1; D may correspond to TRBD1 or TRBD2 (7 bases each). V lost 10 bases, J lost 2 bases, and 15 bases lay in between. The CDR3 spans 15 residues. From germline, CDR1 is MGHRA and CDR2 YSYEKL. CDR3 region: CATRAGGAGANVLTF. CDR3 sequence (DNA): TGCGCCACCAGGGCAGGGGGGGCTGGGGCCAACGTCCTGACTTTC.

This clonotype came up many times. The chain is built from TRBV7-9 and TRBJ2-5, with D hard to call. Germline V lookup: CDR1 SEHNR, CDR2 FQNEAQ (reference sequence). The CDR3 covers 15 residues. V lost 4 bases to trimming and J lost 1 base, with 13 bases between them. In DNA form, the CDR3 reads TGTGCCAGCAGCTACCCATCAACGGTCCAAGAGACCCAGTACTTC. This codes for CASSYPSTVQETQYF. The complete variable domain, with remaining parts taken from reference TRBV7-9 and TRBJ2-5, reads DTGVSQNPRHKITKRGQNVTFRCDPISEHNRLYWYRQTLGQGPEFLTYFQNEAQLEKSRLLSDRFSAERPKGSFSTLEIQRTEQGDSAMYLCASSYPSTVQETQYFGPGTRLLVL.

This clonotype was detected many times. This chain joins TRBV20-1 and TRBJ2-1; D call uncertain. Trimming left V 6 bases short and J 7 bases short, with 16 bases between. CDR3 length equals 13 residues. Germline assignment: CDR1 DFQATT and CDR2 SNEGSKA (reference sequence). CDR3 in DNA: TGCAGTGCAACGACTGGAATGACTAATGAGCAGTTCTTC. Translating gives CSATTGMTNEQFF.

The rearrangement joins TRBV18 to TRBJ2-3; TRBD2 might be the D (5 bases). There are 13 residues in the CDR3. V lost 4 bases and J 2 bases, leaving 7 bases between the germline ends. Germline V gene sequence: CDR1 KGHSH, CDR2 LQKENI. This CDR3 is CASSRGVTDTQYF. The CDR3 DNA reads TGTGCCAGCTCACGGGGAGTCACAGATACGCAGTATTTT.

A note on this clonotype: At one of its ends the junction is not consistent with the germline gene, which may arise from a read error. V and J are TRBV27 and TRBJ2-1, with TRBD2 matching 7 bases. Germline CDR1 MNHEY, CDR2 SMNVEV (reference sequence). The CDR3 is 15 residues long. Written as DNA, the CDR3 is TGTGCCAGCAGTTTATTTTCGGGAGGATACAATGAGCATTTCTTC. It specifies CASSLFSGGYNEHFF.

V gene TRBV19 combines with J gene TRBJ2-7; D remains ambiguous. The CDR3 runs 14 residues. Between the trimmed V and J ends, which lost 5 bases and 3 bases, there was a span of 14 bases. Germline V gene lookup returns CDR1 LNHDA and CDR2 SQIVND (reference sequence). CDR3 DNA: TGTGCCAGTAGTTCAAGTAGTCCGGGCTACGAGCAGTACTTC. Its translation: CASSSSSPGYEQYF. Full variable domain (missing parts from reference TRBV19 and TRBJ2-7): DGGITQSPKYLFRKEGQNVTLSCEQNLNHDAMYWYRQDPGQGLRLIYYSQIVNDFQKGDIAEGYSVSREKKESFPLTVTSAQKNPTAFYLCASSSSSPGYEQYFGPGTRLTVT.

To note about this clonotype: Being one base from a much bigger clone, this may be a read error. The chain has TRBV29-1 and TRBJ2-7, with 7 bases that match TRBD1. The CDR3 is made up of 14 amino acids. Per germline, CDR1 SQVTM and CDR2 ANQGSEA. CDR3 sequence: CSVVHETGFYEQCF. CDR3 nucleotides: TGCAGCGTTGTTCATGAGACAGGGTTCTACGAGCAGTGCTTC.

This clonotype occurred many times. The J gene is TRBJ1-5, the V gene TRBV7-3; weak D call: TRBD1 (6 bases). The CDR3 is 16 amino acids. Germline CDR1 reads SGHTA; CDR2 reads FQGTGA. Trimming took 5 bases from V and 7 from J, leaving 21 bases between them. The CDR3 DNA follows: TGTGCCAGCAGCCCCCGCCAGGACACCAGGGGACAGCCCCAGCATTTT. This sequence encodes CASSPRQDTRGQPQHF.

This clonotype appeared many times. The chain couples TRBV25-1 to TRBJ1-2; D ambiguous. V was cut by 5 bases and J by 0 bases, with 7 bases left in between. Germline CDR1 and CDR2: MGHDK and SYGVNS. CDR3 size: 13 residues. CDR3 DNA: TGTGCCAGCAGTTTCGGCCCTAACTATGGCTACACCTTC. This translates into CASSFGPNYGYTF.

This clonotype has a count of ten or more. The V and J genes are TRBV5-1 and TRBJ2-1; the match to TRBD2 covers 8 bases. The CDR3 runs to 18 residues. V shed 0 bases and J 0 bases; nucleotides not matched to a gene: 8. Looked up from germline, CDR1 is SGHRS and CDR2 is YFSETQ. The CDR3 is CASSLVDVGRGSYNEQFF. CDR3 bases: TGCGCCAGCAGCTTGGTAGATGTCGGGAGGGGCTCCTACAATGAGCAGTTCTTC.

This clonotype was observed many times. The rearrangement links TRBV19 to TRBJ2-1, with TRBD2 matching over 7 bases. This CDR3 spans 14 amino acids. With 6 bases clipped from V and 4 bases from J, the junction kept 6 bases outside the gene matches. In germline, CDR1 is LNHDA, CDR2 SQIVND (reference sequence). CDR3 in amino acids: CASSLGGPYNEQFF. The CDR3 coding sequence is TGTGCCAGTAGCTTGGGAGGGCCTTACAATGAGCAGTTCTTC.

There are many counts of this clonotype. The chain carries TRBV24-1 and TRBJ2-1, with TRBD1 matching over 8 bases. With V trimmed by 3 bases and J by 12 bases, 6 bases remained unmatched. This CDR3 has 13 residues. Germline V gives CDR1 KGHDR, CDR2 SFDVKD. The chain's CDR3 is CATSDTDRAGQFF. The CDR3 coding sequence is TGTGCCACCAGTGATACGGACAGGGCGGGGCAGTTCTTC.

In this sample, this clonotype turned up many times. This chain joins TRBV4-1 and TRBJ2-3; weak D call: TRBD2 (5 bases). The ends were cut back, 0 bases at V and 0 bases at J, with 13 bases in the middle. CDR1 is MGHRA and CDR2 is YSYEKL in the germline V gene. This CDR3 is 17 amino acids long. The CDR3 bases are TGCGCCAGCAGCCAAGAAAGGCGGGTGTCGAGCACAGATACGCAGTATTTT. It specifies CASSQERRVSSTDTQYF.

Turning to this clonotype: This may come from a read error, since a much larger clone is one base off. This chain joins TRBV7-9 and TRBJ2-7; 9 bases align to TRBD1. This CDR3 has 17 amino acids. The germline V gene encodes CDR1 SEHNR and CDR2 FQNEAQ (reference sequence). V lost 8 bases, J lost 4 bases, and 18 bases stayed unmatched. The CDR3 is CASGPAVGTGSGYEQYF. CDR3 nucleotide sequence: TGTGCCAGCGGCCCCGCGGTGGGGACAGGGAGTGGTTACGAGCAGTACTTC.

This clonotype was detected many times. V usage is TRBV27 and J usage is TRBJ2-7; D is perhaps TRBD1 or TRBD2 (6 bases each). The CDR3 is 15 residues long. V lost 2 bases and J 6 bases, leaving 17 bases between the germline ends. Looked up from germline, CDR1 is MNHEY and CDR2 is SMNVEV (reference sequence). CDR3 DNA: TGTGCCAGCAGTTTACTACAGGGACTTTATCGCGAGCAGTACTTC. It translates to CASSLLQGLYREQYF.

This clonotype was found many times. The CDR3 sequence: CSVAQGGGTEAFF. CDR3 nucleotides: TGCAGCGTAGCCCAGGGGGGGGGCACTGAAGCTTTCTTT. The chain is built from TRBV29-1 and TRBJ1-1; the match to TRBD1 covers 7 bases. The V segment lost 6 bases and the J segment 4 bases; nucleotides outside the gene matches: 8. Germline CDR1 reads SQVTM; CDR2 reads ANQGSEA. The CDR3 covers 13 residues.

This clonotype has ten or more counts. This sequence joins TRBV29-1 and TRBJ2-5, with D perhaps assigned TRBD1 or TRBD2 (5 bases each). The CDR3 totals 12 residues. Germline loops: CDR1 SQVTM, CDR2 ANQGSEA. The V and J ends lost 5 bases and 0 bases respectively, with 7 bases between them. CDR3 nucleotides: TGCAGCGTTTGGGGACACCAAGAGACCCAGTACTTC. Translating gives CSVWGHQETQYF. Drawing the rest from reference TRBV29-1 and TRBJ2-5, the complete variable domain is SAVISQKPSRDICQRGTSLTIQCQVDSQVTMMFWYRQQPGQSLTLIATANQGSEATYESGFVIDKFPISRPNLTFSTLTVSNMSPEDSSIYLCSVWGHQETQYFGPGTRLLVL.

This clonotype occurred many times. V and J are TRBV20-1 and TRBJ1-2; 8 bases map to TRBD1. Trimming took 0 bases from V and 7 from J; bases not matched to a gene: 7. The CDR3 contains 14 residues. Germline V gives CDR1 DFQATT, CDR2 SNEGSKA (reference sequence). CDR3 nucleotides: TGCAGTGCTAGAGATTTGACAGGGGTTGGTGGCTACACCTTC. This sequence encodes CSARDLTGVGGYTF.